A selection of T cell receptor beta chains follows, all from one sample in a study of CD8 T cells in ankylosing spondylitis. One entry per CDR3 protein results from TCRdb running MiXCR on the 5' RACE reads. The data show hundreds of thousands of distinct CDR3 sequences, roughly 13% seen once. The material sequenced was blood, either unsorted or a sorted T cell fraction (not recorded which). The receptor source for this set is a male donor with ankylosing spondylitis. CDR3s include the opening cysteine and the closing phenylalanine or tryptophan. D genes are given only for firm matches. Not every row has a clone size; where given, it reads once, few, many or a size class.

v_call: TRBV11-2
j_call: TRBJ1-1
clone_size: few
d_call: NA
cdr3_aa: CASARARSGTEAFF
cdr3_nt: TGTGCCAGCGCAAGGGCCCGGAGCGGCACTGAAGCTTTCTTT

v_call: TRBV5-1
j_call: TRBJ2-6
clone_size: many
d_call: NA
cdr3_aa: CASSFRVTEANVLTF
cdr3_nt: TGCGCCAGCAGCTTCAGGGTAACTGAGGCCAACGTCCTGACTTTC

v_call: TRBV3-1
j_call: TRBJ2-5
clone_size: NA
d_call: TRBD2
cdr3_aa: CASSPGVAGRQETQYF
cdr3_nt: TGTGCCAGCAGCCCCGGGGTAGCGGGACGACAAGAGACCCAGTACTTC

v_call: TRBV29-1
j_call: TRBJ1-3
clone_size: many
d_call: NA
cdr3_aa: CSVEVVSGNTIYF
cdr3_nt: TGCAGCGTTGAAGTAGTCTCTGGAAACACCATATATTTT

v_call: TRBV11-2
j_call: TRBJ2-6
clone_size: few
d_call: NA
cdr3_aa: CASSLIWAAGANVLTF
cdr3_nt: TGTGCCAGCAGCTTAATTTGGGCAGCAGGGGCCAACGTCCTGACTTTC

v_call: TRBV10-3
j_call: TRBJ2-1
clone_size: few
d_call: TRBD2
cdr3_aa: CAISARSGINNEQFF
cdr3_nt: TGTGCCATCAGTGCCCGAAGCGGGATCAACAATGAGCAGTTCTTC

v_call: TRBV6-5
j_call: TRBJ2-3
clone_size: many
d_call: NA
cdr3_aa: CASSYLGGPGAQTDTQYF
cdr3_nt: TGTGCCAGCAGTTACTTAGGCGGGCCAGGGGCGCAGACAGATACGCAGTATTTT

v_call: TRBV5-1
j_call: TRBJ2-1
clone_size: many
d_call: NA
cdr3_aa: CASSLDFQGEQFF
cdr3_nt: TGCGCCAGCAGCTTGGACTTCCAGGGTGAGCAGTTCTTC

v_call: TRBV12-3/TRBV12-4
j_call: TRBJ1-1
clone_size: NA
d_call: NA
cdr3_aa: CASRPRDTEAFF
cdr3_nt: TGTGCCAGCAGGCCCAGGGACACTGAAGCTTTCTTT

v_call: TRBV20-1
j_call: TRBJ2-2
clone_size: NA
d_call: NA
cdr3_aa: CSAPRYGGELFF
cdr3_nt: TGCAGTGCCCCCCGTTACGGGGGGGAGCTGTTTTTT

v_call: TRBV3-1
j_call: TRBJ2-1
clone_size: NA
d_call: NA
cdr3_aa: CASSPVSPSEQFF
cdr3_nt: TGTGCCAGCAGCCCCGTTTCACCCAGTGAGCAGTTCTTC

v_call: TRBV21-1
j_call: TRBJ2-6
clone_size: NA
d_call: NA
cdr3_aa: CASSKEATYSGANVLTF
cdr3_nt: TGTGCCAGCAGCAAAGAGGCCACCTACTCTGGGGCCAACGTCCTGACTTTC

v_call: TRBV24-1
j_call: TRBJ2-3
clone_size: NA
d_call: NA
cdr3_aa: CATSDGGRTDTQYF
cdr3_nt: TGTGCCACCAGTGACGGAGGCCGCACAGATACGCAGTATTTT

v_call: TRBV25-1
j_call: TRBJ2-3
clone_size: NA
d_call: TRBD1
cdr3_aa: CASSDPGTERGNTQYF
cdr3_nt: TGTGCCAGCAGTGATCCCGGGACAGAGAGGGGAAATACGCAGTATTTT

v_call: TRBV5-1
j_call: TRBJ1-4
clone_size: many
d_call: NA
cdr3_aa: CASSLDATNEKLFF
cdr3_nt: TGCGCCAGCAGCCTCGATGCAACTAATGAAAAACTGTTTTTT

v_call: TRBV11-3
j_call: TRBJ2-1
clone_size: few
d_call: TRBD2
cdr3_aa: CASSLGTSEGDEQFF
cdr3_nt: TGTGCCAGCAGCTTGGGGACTAGCGAGGGAGATGAGCAGTTCTTC

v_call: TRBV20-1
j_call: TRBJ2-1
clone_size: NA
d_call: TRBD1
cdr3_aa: CSARRQGVNEQFF
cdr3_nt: TGCAGTGCTAGAAGACAGGGGGTAAATGAGCAGTTCTTC

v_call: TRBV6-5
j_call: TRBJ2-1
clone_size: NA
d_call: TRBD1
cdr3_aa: CASSYQTTTGNEQFF
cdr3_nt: TGTGCCAGCAGTTACCAAACCACGACAGGGAATGAGCAGTTCTTC

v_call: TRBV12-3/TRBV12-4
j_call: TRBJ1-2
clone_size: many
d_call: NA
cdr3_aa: CASSFLQGDGYTF
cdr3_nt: TGTGCCAGCAGTTTCCTCCAGGGAGATGGCTACACCTTC

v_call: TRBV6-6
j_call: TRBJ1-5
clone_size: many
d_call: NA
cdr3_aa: CASSYDFQPQHF
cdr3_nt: TGTGCCAGCAGTTACGATTTTCAGCCCCAGCATTTT

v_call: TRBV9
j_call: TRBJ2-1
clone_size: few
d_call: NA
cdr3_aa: CASSVGQDNEQFF
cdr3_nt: TGTGCCAGCAGCGTAGGGCAAGACAATGAGCAGTTCTTC

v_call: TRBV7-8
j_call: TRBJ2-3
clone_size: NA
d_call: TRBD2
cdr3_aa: CASSLVDGRAGVLRDTQYF
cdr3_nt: TGTGCCAGCAGCTTAGTCGACGGAAGGGCGGGAGTGCTCCGGGATACGCAGTATTTT

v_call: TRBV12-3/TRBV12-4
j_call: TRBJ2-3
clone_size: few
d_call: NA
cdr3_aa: CASSTRLGGGSNTQYF
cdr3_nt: TGTGCCAGCAGTACCAGACTAGGGGGGGGCAGTAATACGCAGTATTTT

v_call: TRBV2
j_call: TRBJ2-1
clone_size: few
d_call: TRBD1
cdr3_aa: CASRGDRGFYNEQFF
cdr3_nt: TGTGCCAGCAGGGGGGACAGGGGATTCTACAATGAGCAGTTCTTC

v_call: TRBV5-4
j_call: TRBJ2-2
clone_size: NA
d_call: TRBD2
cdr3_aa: CASSRTTSDTGELFF
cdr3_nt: TGTGCCAGCAGCAGAACGACTAGCGACACCGGGGAGCTGTTTTTT

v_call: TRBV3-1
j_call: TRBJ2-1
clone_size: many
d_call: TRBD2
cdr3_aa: CASSQGLAGGPNEQFF
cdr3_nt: TGTGCCAGCAGCCAAGGGCTAGCGGGAGGACCCAATGAGCAGTTCTTC

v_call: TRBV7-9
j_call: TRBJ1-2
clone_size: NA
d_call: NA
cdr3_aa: CASSLGSGNYGYTF
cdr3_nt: TGTGCCAGCAGCTTAGGGTCCGGTAACTATGGCTACACCTTC

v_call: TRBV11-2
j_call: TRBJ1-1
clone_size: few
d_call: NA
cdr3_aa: CASSLGQDQNTEAFF
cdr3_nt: TGTGCCAGCAGCTTAGGTCAGGATCAGAACACTGAAGCTTTCTTT

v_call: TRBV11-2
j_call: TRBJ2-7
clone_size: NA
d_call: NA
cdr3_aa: CASTRGPAPYEQYF
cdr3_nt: TGTGCCAGCACCCGGGGGCCAGCCCCCTACGAGCAGTACTTC

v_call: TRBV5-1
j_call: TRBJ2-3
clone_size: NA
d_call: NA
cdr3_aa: CASSEAFSTDTQYF
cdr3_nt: TGCGCCAGCAGCGAGGCCTTTAGCACAGATACGCAGTATTTT

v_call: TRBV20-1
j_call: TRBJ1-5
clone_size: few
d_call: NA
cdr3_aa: CSARDPPTQPQHF
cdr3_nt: TGCAGTGCTAGAGATCCCCCCACACAGCCCCAGCATTTT

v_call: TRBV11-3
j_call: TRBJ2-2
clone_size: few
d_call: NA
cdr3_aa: CASSKRWGGNTGELFF
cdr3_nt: TGTGCCAGCAGTAAACGCTGGGGTGGAAACACCGGGGAGCTGTTTTTT

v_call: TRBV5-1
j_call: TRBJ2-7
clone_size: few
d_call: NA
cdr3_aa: CASSLAGQASYEQYF
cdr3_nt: TGCGCCAGCAGCTTGGCCGGGCAGGCCTCCTACGAGCAGTACTTC

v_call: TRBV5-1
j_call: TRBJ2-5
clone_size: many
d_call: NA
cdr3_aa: CASSSDPGLQETQYF
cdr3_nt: TGCGCCAGCAGCTCGGACCCGGGACTCCAAGAGACCCAGTACTTC